This entry lists 9 T cell receptor beta chains sequenced from one sample in a study of identical twins. MiXCR was run by TCRdb on the 5' RACE reads, yielding one entry per CDR3 protein. The top ten hold 3% of the sample, which has some 590,000 distinct CDR3 sequences, over 8.5% seen once. These data were likewise used in another study, on yellow fever vaccine responses in identical twins.

Sample: PBMCs. These receptors were obtained from a woman between 18 and 29 years old in good health.

This clonotype turned up a few times. The chain joins TRBV5-1 to TRBJ2-7; D is perhaps TRBD2 (5 bases). This CDR3 spans 14 amino acids. In germline, CDR1 is SGHRS, CDR2 YFSETQ. The V end was cut by 3 bases, the J end by 3 bases, with 13 bases between. The CDR3 loop reads CASSSSGGGYEQYF. CDR3 DNA: TGCGCCAGCAGCTCGTCTGGAGGCGGCTACGAGCAGTACTTC. The full variable domain, with the rest looked up from reference TRBV5-1 and TRBJ2-7, is KAGVTQTPRYLIKTRGQQVTLSCSPISGHRSVSWYQQTPGQGLQFLFEYFSETQRNKGNFPGRFSGRQFSNSRSEMNVSTLELGDSALYLCASSSSGGGYEQYFGPGTRLTVT.

This clonotype is medium-sized within its sample. The CDR3 protein is CASGQSIWAFF. For the CDR3, the DNA is TGTGCCAGCGGACAGTCTATTTGGGCTTTCTTT. This chain links TRBV7-2 with TRBJ1-1, with D possibly being TRBD1 (6 bases). The V end lost 8 bases, the J end lost 11 bases, and 15 bases lay between the germline ends. This CDR3 region has 11 residues. Germline assignment: CDR1 SGHTA and CDR2 FQGNSA.

This clonotype came up many times. The chain carries TRBV29-1 and TRBJ2-2; perhaps TRBD1 as D (5 bases). Germline V CDR1 and CDR2: SQVTM, ANQGSEA. The V and J ends lost 4 bases and 0 bases respectively, with 15 bases between them. The CDR3 runs to 16 residues. CDR3 protein: CSVVPGGAANTGELFF. In nucleotides, the CDR3 is TGCAGCGTTGTTCCGGGTGGGGCCGCGAACACCGGGGAGCTGTTTTTT.

The table lists this clonotype with many counts. The V call is TRBV4-2, the J call TRBJ2-7; 8 bases are shared with TRBD2. Trimming at V came to 0 bases and at J to 9 bases, leaving 7 bases not matched to a gene. Per the germline V gene, CDR1 is LGHNA and CDR2 is YNFKEQ. The CDR3 is 14 residues long. CDR3 nucleotide sequence: TGTGCCAGCAGCCAAGACAGACGGGGGGGCGCGCAGTACTTC. Protein: CASSQDRRGGAQYF.

This clonotype was counted only a few times. The chain's CDR3 is CASSLAKTSGSFLQFF. As DNA, the CDR3 is TGTGCCAGCAGCTTAGCCAAGACTAGCGGGAGCTTTTTGCAGTTCTTC. This sequence joins TRBV11-2 and TRBJ2-1, with TRBD2 matching 12 bases. V lost 1 base to trimming and J lost 12 bases; unmatched junction nucleotides: 10. The CDR3 has 16 residues. Germline V CDR1 and CDR2: SGHAT, FQNNGV.

This clonotype was counted only a few times. This chain joins TRBV10-3 and TRBJ2-3; 10 nucleotides agree with TRBD1. Germline V gene lookup returns CDR1 ENHRY and CDR2 SYGVKD. The trim removed 10 bases at V and 5 bases at J, leaving 18 bases unmatched. CDR3 length: 17 residues. CDR3 nucleotides: TGTGCCACCCTAATAGGACAGGGGGATCCCCTGGTAGATACGCAGTATTTT. Protein product: CATLIGQGDPLVDTQYF.

The gene calls are TRBV7-4 and TRBJ2-6; 7 positions agree with TRBD1. There are 18 residues in the CDR3. CDR1 and CDR2 (germline): SGHVT, SQSDAQ. The V segment lost 11 bases and the J segment 5 bases; nucleotides outside the gene matches: 21. The CDR3 loop reads CALSLARGGASWANVLTF. DNA of the CDR3: TGTGCCCTCAGTTTAGCGCGAGGGGGCGCATCTTGGGCCAACGTCCTGACTTTC.

This clonotype came up many times. This chain links TRBV14 with TRBJ2-3; D might be TRBD1 (6 bases). CDR3 length: 14 residues. Germline V CDR1 and CDR2: SGHDN, FVKESK. V was shortened by 5 bases and J by 3 bases, with 12 bases between the two germline ends. CDR3 nucleotides: TGTGCCAGCAGCATACAGGGTTCGACAGATACGCAGTATTTT. Its translation is CASSIQGSTDTQYF.

In its sample, this clonotype was seen a few times. The J gene is TRBJ2-1, the V gene TRBV18, with D unclear. Germline CDR1 reads KGHSH; CDR2 reads LQKENI. The CDR3 length is 17 residues. V was shortened by 3 bases and J by 4 bases, with 19 bases between the two germline ends. CDR3 coding DNA: TGTGCCAGCTCACCTCTAGACCATACAGAAACGTACAATGAGCAGTTCTTC. It specifies CASSPLDHTETYNEQFF.